The sequence of this T cell receptor beta chain was determined in a study of shared clonotypes between healthy human individuals. Background on the study: CD4 naive and CD4 memory each took three plates per donor, while CD8 naive took two and CD8 memory one. The study's findings and limits: It was only blood that was sampled, and tissue repertoires likely differ.

With regard to this clone: What it binds is not known.

The germline CDR1 and CDR2 sequences are SGHVS and FNYEAQ. Trimming cost V 4 bases and J 5 bases, with 8 bases left between them. CDR3 length equals 13 residues. The study enrolled healthy HIV-negative adults without recent acute infections or vaccinations as donors. Produced via immunoSEQ multiplex PCR; TCRdb's table is partial and in-frame only. The sample yields some 89,000 clones, around 67% seen once. V is TRBV7-6 and J is TRBJ2-2; perhaps TRBD2 as D (5 bases). Sequenced: memory CD8+ T cells sorted from blood. The subset here: CD45RO+ cells pooled with CCR7-negative TemRA cells. This TCR was sampled from a young man in good health. DNA for the CDR3: TGTGCCAGCAGCTACCGGACTACCGGGGAGCTGTTTTTT. Protein: CASSYRTTGELFF.